This T cell receptor (beta chain) was captured by sequencing in a study of control samples from healthy donors and cancer patients (dated by TCRdb to the early 2020s). Receptor amplification or capture employed the immunoSEQ multiplex PCR assay. Entries here come from immuneACCESS through TCRdb and include only in-frame sequences with V and J called. Some clones fail to appear in such tables; in the studies checked, an unresolved V gene covers under half of the shortfall, and the cause of the remainder is unknown. The sample has around 120,000 clones on record, around 89% of them singletons. The top ten clonotypes cover approximately 1% of the sample. As concerns this clone: Its antigen remains undetermined. No base quality information exists; no much larger clone differs at one position.

Taken from the germline V gene, the CDR1 and CDR2 loops are SGHRS and YFSETQ. From V the trimming removes 9 bases and from J it removes 1 base, while the gene matches leave 7 bases of the junction unaccounted for. The CDR3 covers 13 residues, taking in both the cysteine and the phenylalanine. The entry retains the CDR3 DNA only, 39 bases that are in frame from base 1. Sequenced material: PBMCs. The TCR sequence derives from a woman between 45 and 60 years old with colorectal cancer. The rearranged chain carries TRBV5-1 and TRBJ2-7; 7 middle bases align to TRBD2. For the CDR3, the sequence is CATSRGDSYEQYF. Read as DNA, the sequence is TGCGCCACTTCCCGGGGGGATTCCTACGAGCAGTACTTC.